The source of this T cell receptor beta chain is a study of blood T cell repertoires in COVID-19. Background on the study: Researchers got acute and convalescent COVID-19 samples from the United States, Italy and Spain. PBMCs, B-cell-depleted T cells, or T cells provided the cDNA or gDNA that made up the material.

Per the authors' pipeline: Nucleated cell number was recorded as an estimate derived from reference gene primer amplification. Repertoires were generated with immunoSEQ multiplex PCR, while TCRdb's copy carries only in-frame clones and drops some. The DNA gave D and trimming, while V, J and clone size come from that table. Among some 260,000 clones listed, 88% were seen once. Deletions cut 2 bases from V and 5 bases from J, with 22 bases between. Germline V gives CDR1 MNHEY, CDR2 SMNVEV (reference sequence). This CDR3 has 17 amino acids. The Seattle patients joined while their infection was active and were tracked longitudinally afterward.

The specimen sequenced was peripheral blood. This clonotype originated in a woman aged 70-85 years with COVID-19, enrolled during active disease. The rearrangement joins TRBV27 to TRBJ2-7; a possible D gene is TRBD1 (5 bases). CDR3 DNA sequence: TGTGCCAGCAGTTTAAATGGCGGTGGGGCAGGGTTAGACGAGCAGTACTTC. It is translated as CASSLNGGGAGLDEQYF.